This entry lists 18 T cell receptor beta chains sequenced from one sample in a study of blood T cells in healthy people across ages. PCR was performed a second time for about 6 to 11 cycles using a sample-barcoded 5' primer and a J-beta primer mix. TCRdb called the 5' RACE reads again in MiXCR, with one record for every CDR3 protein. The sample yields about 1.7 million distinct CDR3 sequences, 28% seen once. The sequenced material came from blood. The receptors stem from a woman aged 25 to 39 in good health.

The CDR3 spells CSAQAILGQGSTEAFF. CDR3 sequence (DNA): TGCAGTGCTCAAGCTATCCTCGGACAGGGGAGCACTGAAGCTTTCTTT. The gene calls are TRBV20-1 and TRBJ1-1; TRBD1 matches at 9 bases. Germline assignment: CDR1 DFQATT and CDR2 SNEGSKA (reference sequence). V shed 5 bases and J 4 bases; nucleotides not matched to a gene: 14. The CDR3 contains 16 residues.

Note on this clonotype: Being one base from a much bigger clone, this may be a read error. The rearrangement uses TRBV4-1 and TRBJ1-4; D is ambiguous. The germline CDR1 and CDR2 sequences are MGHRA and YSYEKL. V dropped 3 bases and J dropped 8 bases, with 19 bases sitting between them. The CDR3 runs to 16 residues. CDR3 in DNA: TGCGCCAGCAGCCATCCTCCGGGCGGGGAGAGGGAAAAACTGTTTTTT. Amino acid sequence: CASSHPPGGEREKLFF.

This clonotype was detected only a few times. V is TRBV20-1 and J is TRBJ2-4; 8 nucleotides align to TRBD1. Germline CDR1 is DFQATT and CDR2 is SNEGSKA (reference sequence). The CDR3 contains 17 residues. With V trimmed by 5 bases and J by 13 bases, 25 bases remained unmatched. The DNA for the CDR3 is TGCAGTGCTCTCCGTTTCCACCGGGACAGGATCTACAATGAGCAGTACTTC. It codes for CSALRFHRDRIYNEQYF.

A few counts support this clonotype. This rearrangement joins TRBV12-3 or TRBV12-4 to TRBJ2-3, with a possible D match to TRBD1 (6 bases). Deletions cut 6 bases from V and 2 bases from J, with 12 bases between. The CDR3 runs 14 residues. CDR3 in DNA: TGTGCCAGCAGAAGCTACAGGGACACAGATACGCAGTATTTT. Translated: CASRSYRDTDTQYF.

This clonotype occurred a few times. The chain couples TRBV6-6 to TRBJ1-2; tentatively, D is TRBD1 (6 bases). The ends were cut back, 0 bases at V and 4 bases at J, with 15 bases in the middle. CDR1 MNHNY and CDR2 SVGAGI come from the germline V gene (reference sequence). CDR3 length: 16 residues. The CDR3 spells CASSYSGGADLYGYTF. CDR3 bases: TGTGCCAGCAGTTACTCGGGGGGCGCGGATCTCTATGGCTACACCTTC.

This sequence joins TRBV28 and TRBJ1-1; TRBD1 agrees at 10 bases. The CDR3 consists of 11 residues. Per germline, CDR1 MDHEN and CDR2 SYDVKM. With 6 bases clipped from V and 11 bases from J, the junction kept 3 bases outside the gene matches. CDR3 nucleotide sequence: TGTGCCAGCAGGGACAGGGGGTTGGCTTTCTTT. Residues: CASRDRGLAFF.

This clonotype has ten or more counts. CDR3 region: CASSRIREVGGYTF. CDR3 sequence (DNA): TGTGCCAGCAGCCGGATTCGGGAGGTCGGTGGCTACACCTTC. The chain recombines TRBV7-2 with TRBJ1-2; no reliable D call. Germline lookup yields CDR1 SGHTA and CDR2 FQGNSA. Trimming removed 5 bases at V and 7 bases at J, with 17 bases between. This CDR3 is 14 amino acids long.

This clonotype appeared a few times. In DNA, the CDR3 is TGTGCCAGCAGCCTCCGACAGAGATCTAACTATGGCTACACCTTC. The encoded protein is CASSLRQRSNYGYTF. The rearrangement joins TRBV3-1 to TRBJ1-2, with D tentatively TRBD1 (5 bases). V was trimmed by 4 bases and J by 0 bases, leaving 12 bases between them. The germline gives CDR1 LGHDT, CDR2 YNNKEL (reference sequence). The CDR3 contains 15 residues.

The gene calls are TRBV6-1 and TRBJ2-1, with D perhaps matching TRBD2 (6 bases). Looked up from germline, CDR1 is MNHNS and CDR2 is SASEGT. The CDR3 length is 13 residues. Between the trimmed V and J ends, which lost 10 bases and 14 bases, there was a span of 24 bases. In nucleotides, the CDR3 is TGTGCCACACAGGAGGGTGGACAACCCGCGGAGTTCTTC. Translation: CATQEGGQPAEFF.

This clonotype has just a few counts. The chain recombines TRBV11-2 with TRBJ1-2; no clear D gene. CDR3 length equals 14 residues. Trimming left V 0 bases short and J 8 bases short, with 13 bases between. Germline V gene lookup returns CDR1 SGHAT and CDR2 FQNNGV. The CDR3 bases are TGTGCCAGCAGCTTAGATCCCGGAGGTCGGGGCTACACCTTC. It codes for CASSLDPGGRGYTF.

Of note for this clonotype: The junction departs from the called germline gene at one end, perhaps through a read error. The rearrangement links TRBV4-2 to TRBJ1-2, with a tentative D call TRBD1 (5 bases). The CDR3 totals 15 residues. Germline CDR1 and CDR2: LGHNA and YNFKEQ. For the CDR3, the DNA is TGTGCCAGCAGCCAAGTGGGGGGGACGGTCTATGGCTGCACCTTC. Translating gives CASSQVGGTVYGCTF.

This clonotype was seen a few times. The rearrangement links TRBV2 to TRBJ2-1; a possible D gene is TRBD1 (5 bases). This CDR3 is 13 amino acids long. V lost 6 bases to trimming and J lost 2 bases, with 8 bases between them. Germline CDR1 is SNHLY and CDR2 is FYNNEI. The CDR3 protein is CASRDTAYNEQFF. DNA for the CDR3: TGTGCCAGCAGGGACACCGCCTACAATGAGCAGTTCTTC. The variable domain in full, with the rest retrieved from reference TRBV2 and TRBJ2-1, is EPEVTQTPSHQVTQMGQEVILRCVPISNHLYFYWYRQILGQKVEFLVSFYNNEISEKSEIFDDQFSVERPDGSNFTLKIRSTKLEDSAMYFCASRDTAYNEQFFGPGTRLTVL.

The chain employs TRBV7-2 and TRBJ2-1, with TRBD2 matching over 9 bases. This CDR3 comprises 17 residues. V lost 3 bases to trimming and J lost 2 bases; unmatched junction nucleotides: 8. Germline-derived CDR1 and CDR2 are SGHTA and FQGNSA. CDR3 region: CASSLGASGIPYNEQFF. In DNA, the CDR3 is TGTGCCAGCAGCTTGGGGGCTAGCGGGATTCCCTACAATGAGCAGTTCTTC.

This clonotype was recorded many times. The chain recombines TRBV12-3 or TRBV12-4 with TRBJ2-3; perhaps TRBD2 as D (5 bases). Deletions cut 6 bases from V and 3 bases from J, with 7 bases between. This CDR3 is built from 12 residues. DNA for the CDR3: TGTGCCAGCAGGGGAGTTACAGATACGCAGTATTTT. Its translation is CASRGVTDTQYF.

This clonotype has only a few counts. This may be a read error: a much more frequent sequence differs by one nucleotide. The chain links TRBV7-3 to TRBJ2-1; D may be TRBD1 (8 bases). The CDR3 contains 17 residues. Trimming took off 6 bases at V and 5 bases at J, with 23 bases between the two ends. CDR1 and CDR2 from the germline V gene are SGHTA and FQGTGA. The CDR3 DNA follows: TGTGCCAGCAGTACAGGGGGGGGAAACGAATTCCACAATGAGCAGTTCTTC. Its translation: CASSTGGGNEFHNEQFF.

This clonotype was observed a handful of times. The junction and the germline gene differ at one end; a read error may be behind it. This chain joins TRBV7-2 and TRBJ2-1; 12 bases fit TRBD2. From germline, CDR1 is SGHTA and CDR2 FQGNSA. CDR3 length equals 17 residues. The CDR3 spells CASNLAERTSGNSEQFF. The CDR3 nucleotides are TGTGCCAGCAACTTAGCGGAGAGGACTAGCGGGAACAGTGAGCAGTTCTTC.

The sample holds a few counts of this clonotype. The CDR3 spells CASSQGPGGGTEAFF. Here the CDR3 DNA reads TGCGCCAGCAGCCAAGGTCCAGGCGGAGGGACTGAAGCTTTCTTT. The V call is TRBV4-1, the J call TRBJ1-1; D is undetermined. Trimming stripped 1 base from V and 5 bases from J, with 14 bases between. The germline gives CDR1 MGHRA, CDR2 YSYEKL. CDR3 size: 15 residues.

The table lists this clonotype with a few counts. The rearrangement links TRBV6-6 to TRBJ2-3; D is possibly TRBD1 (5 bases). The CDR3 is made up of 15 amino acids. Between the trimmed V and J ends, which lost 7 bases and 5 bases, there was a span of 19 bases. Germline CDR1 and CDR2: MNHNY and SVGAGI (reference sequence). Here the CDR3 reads CASTTRQRQGDTQYF. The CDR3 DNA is TGTGCCAGCACTACCCGACAGCGCCAAGGAGATACGCAGTATTTT.